Below are 2 T cell receptor beta chains sequenced from a single sample in a study of glioma-infiltrating T cells after dendritic cell vaccination. This table comes from immunoSEQ multiplex PCR, and its TCRdb copy is limited to in-frame clones, with some not included. This sample has roughly 51,000 clones; 85% occur once, and the top ten carry about an eighth. Sequenced here: blood, sampled before dendritic cell vaccination. These TCRs come from a human donor with glioblastoma.

The chain employs TRBV2 and TRBJ1-2; 8 nucleotides align to TRBD1. The CDR3 contains 13 residues. V shed 5 bases and J 7 bases; nucleotides not matched to a gene: 6. Per the germline V gene, CDR1 is SNHLY and CDR2 is FYNNEI. The CDR3 nucleotides read TGTGCCAGCAGTCTCACAGGGGGAGGTGGCTACACCTTC. Its translation is CASSLTGGGGYTF.

V gene TRBV13 combines with J gene TRBJ2-7; possible D gene TRBD2, 5 bases. The V gene's germline CDR1 is PRHDT and CDR2 FYEKMQ (reference sequence). V was shortened by 0 bases and J by 4 bases, with 7 bases between the two germline ends. The CDR3 is 13 amino acids. CDR3 bases: TGTGCCAGCAGCTTAGGCCGGGGTTACGAGCAGTACTTC. This translates into CASSLGRGYEQYF. Full variable domain (remainder filled in from reference TRBV13 and TRBJ2-7): AAGVIQSPRHLIKEKRETATLKCYPIPRHDTVYWYQQGPGQDPQFLISFYEKMQSDKGSIPDRFSAQQFSDYHSELNMSSLELGDSALYFCASSLGRGYEQYFGPGTRLTVT.